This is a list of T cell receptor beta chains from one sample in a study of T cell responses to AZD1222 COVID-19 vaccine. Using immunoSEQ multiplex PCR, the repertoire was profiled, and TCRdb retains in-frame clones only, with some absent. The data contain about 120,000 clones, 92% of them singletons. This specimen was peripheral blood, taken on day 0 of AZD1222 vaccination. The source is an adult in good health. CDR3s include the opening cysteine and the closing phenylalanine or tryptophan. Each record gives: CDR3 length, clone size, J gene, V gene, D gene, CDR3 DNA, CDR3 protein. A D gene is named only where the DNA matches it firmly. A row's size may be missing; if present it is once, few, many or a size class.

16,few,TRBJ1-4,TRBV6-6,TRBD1,TGTGCCAGCAGTTTGATAATACAGGGGAGTAATGAAAAACTGTTTTTT,CASSLIIQGSNEKLFF
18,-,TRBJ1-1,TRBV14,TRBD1,TGTGCCAGCAGCCACGCAGGTGGACAGGGGGGAAGGAACACTGAAGCTTTCTTT,CASSHAGGQGGRNTEAFF
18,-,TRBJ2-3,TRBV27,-,TGTGCCAGCAGTCTATTCCTCAGTCGGGTTCTGGGCACAGATACGCAGTATTTT,CASSLFLSRVLGTDTQYF
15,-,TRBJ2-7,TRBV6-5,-,TGTGCCAGCAGTTACAGGGCTGGGGGCGGGTACGAGCAGTACTTC,CASSYRAGGGYEQYF
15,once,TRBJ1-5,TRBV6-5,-,TGTGCCAGCAGTTACGTTCCGGGGAGCAATCAGCCCCAGCATTTT,CASSYVPGSNQPQHF
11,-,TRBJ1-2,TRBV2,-,TGTGCCAGCAGTCTCTCTAGAGGCTACACCTTC,CASSLSRGYTF
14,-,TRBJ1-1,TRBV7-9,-,TGTGCCAGCAGCTTACCTTTGGAGGGGACTGAAGCTTTCTTT,CASSLPLEGTEAFF
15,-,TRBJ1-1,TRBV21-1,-,TGTGCCAGCAGCAAAGAGAAGGGGGGGAACACTGAAGCTTTCTTT,CASSKEKGGNTEAFF
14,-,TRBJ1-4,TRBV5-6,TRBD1,TGTGCCAGCAGCTTTGGACAGGGTATCGCAAAACTGTTTTTT,CASSFGQGIAKLFF
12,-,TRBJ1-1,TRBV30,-,TGTGCCTGGGGGAGGCAAAACACTGAAGCTTTCTTT,CAWGRQNTEAFF
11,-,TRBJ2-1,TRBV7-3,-,TGTGCCAGCAGCTTAATGAATGAGCAGTTCTTC,CASSLMNEQFF
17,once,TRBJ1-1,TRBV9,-,TGTGCCAGCAGCCCCGGGAAGACCTTTCTCATGAACACTGAAGCTTTCTTT,CASSPGKTFLMNTEAFF
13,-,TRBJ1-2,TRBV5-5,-,TGTGCCATCCCCTCCGGAGTACTGAGTGGCTACACCTTC,CAIPSGVLSGYTF
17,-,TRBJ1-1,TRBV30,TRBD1,TGTGCCTGGAGTGTCCCTAGAGCCGGGACAGGGGGCACTGAAGCTTTCTTT,CAWSVPRAGTGGTEAFF
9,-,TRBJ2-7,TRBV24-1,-,TGTGCCACCATTCTCCAGCAGTACTTC,CATILQQYF
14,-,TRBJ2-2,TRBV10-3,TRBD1,TGTGCCATCCGACGGACAGGGAACACCGGGGAGCTGTTTTTT,CAIRRTGNTGELFF
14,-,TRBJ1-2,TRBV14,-,TGTGCCAGCAGCCAAGGGGCAGCTAACTATGGCTACACCTTC,CASSQGAANYGYTF
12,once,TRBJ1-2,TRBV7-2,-,TGTGCCAGCAGCTTAGGGCTGGACGGCTACACCTTC,CASSLGLDGYTF
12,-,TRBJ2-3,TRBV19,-,TGTGCCAGTAGTTCCCGTCAAGATACGCAGTATTTT,CASSSRQDTQYF
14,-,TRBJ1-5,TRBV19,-,TGTGCCAGCACAGGGCCCTATAGCAATCAGCCCCAGCATTTT,CASTGPYSNQPQHF
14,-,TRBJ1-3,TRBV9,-,TGTGCCAGCAGCCCCGACAGCTCTGGAAACACCATATATTTT,CASSPDSSGNTIYF
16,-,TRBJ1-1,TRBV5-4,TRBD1,TGTGCCAGCGGGCCGGACAGGGGTACAGCGAACACTGAAGCTTTCTTT,CASGPDRGTANTEAFF
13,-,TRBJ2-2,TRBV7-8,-,TGTGCCAGCAGCTTGCTAGCAGGCGGGGAGCTGTTTTTT,CASSLLAGGELFF
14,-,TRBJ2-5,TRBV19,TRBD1,TGTGCCAGTAGTATGGGTCAGGGGGAAGAGACCCAGTACTTC,CASSMGQGEETQYF
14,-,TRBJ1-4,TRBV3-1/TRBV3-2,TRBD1,TGTGCCAGCAGCCGACAGGGACTTAATGAAAAACTGTTTTTT,CASSRQGLNEKLFF
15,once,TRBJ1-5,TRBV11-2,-,TGTGCCAGCAGCTCCCTAGGTGGAGGCAATCAGCCCCAGCATTTT,CASSSLGGGNQPQHF
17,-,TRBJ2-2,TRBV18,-,TGTGCCAGCTCACCACCGAAGGGGTTTCGGAACACCGGGGAGCTGTTTTTT,CASSPPKGFRNTGELFF
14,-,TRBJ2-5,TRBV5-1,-,TGCGCCAGCAGCTTGCTCGTCGATAGGGAGACCCAGTACTTC,CASSLLVDRETQYF
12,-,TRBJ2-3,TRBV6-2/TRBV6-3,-,TGTGCCAGCAGTTACCCGACAGATACGCAGTATTTT,CASSYPTDTQYF
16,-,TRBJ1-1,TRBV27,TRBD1,TGTGCCAGCAGATCTGGACAGGGGGCCGGGAATACTGAAGCTTTCTTT,CASRSGQGAGNTEAFF
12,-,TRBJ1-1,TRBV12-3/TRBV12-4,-,TGTGCCAGCAGTCCCCTCCTCGCTGAAGCTTTCTTT,CASSPLLAEAFF
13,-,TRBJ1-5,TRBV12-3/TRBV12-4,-,TGTGCCAGCAGTTTAGGAAGGGATCAGCCCCAGCATTTT,CASSLGRDQPQHF
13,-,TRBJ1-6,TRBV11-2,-,TGTGCCAGCGGGACGGTGGGCGATTCACCCCTCCACTTT,CASGTVGDSPLHF
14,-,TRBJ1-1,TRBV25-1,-,TGTGCCAGCAGTGACCCCGTGGGGGGGACTGAAGCTTTCTTT,CASSDPVGGTEAFF
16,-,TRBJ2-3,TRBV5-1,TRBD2,TGCGCCAGCAGCTTGGCTGGTCTAGCGGTCACAGATACGCAGTATTTT,CASSLAGLAVTDTQYF
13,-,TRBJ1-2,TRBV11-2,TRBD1,TGTGCCAGCAAACCCGGGACAGGCTATGGCTACACCTTC,CASKPGTGYGYTF
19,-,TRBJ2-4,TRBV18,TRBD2,TGTGCCAGCTCACCATGGGAGACTAGCGGCACCCTAGCCAAAAACATTCAGTACTTC,CASSPWETSGTLAKNIQYF
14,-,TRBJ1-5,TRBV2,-,TGTGCCAGCAGCCCCGACGGAACCAATCAGCCCCAGCATTTT,CASSPDGTNQPQHF
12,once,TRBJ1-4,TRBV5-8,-,TGTGCCAGCAGCCCTTTTGATGAAAAACTGTTTTTT,CASSPFDEKLFF
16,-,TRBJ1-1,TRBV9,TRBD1,TGTGCCAGCAGCGCCCGGGACAGGGTTTGGGACACTGAAGCTTTCTTT,CASSARDRVWDTEAFF
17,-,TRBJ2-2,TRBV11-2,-,TGTGCCAGCAGCCGTGCAGTGGCCAACACGAACACCGGGGAGCTGTTTTTT,CASSRAVANTNTGELFF
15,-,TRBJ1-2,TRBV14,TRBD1,TGTGCCAGCAGCCCGGGACAGGGAAACGTTTATGGCTACACCTTC,CASSPGQGNVYGYTF
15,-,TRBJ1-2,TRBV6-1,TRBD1,TGTGCCAGCAGTGATCAGGGGGCCCCCCTCTATGGCTACACCTTC,CASSDQGAPLYGYTF